These T cell receptor beta chains were read from a single sample in a study of blood T cells in healthy people across ages. TCRdb reanalysed the 5' RACE reads using MiXCR and keeps one entry per CDR3 protein. The sample contains approximately 1,100,000 distinct CDR3 sequences, 35% to 50% of which appear only once. The sample was blood. The receptors come from a woman aged 55-75 years in good health. The CDR3 runs from the conserved cysteine through the conserved F or W. A D gene is named only where the DNA matches it firmly. Only some rows state a clone size, as once, few, many or a class for expanded clones.

J: TRBJ2-7
D: TRBD2
V: TRBV3-1
size: .
CDR3: CASSQEVAGGSYEQYF
DNA: TGTGCCAGCAGCCAAGAAGTAGCGGGAGGATCCTACGAGCAGTACTTC

J: TRBJ2-3
D: .
V: TRBV27
size: .
CDR3: CASSSYLKLGGGTDTQYF
DNA: TGTGCCAGCAGCTCGTACCTTAAACTGGGTGGCGGCACAGATACGCAGTATTTT

J: TRBJ2-1
D: .
V: TRBV15
size: .
CDR3: CATSRDRTVEQFF
DNA: TGTGCCACCAGCAGAGATCGTACGGTTGAGCAGTTCTTC

J: TRBJ1-2
D: .
V: TRBV5-4
size: few
CDR3: CATSGRYGGYGYTF
DNA: TGTGCCACCAGCGGACGTTACGGTGGCTATGGCTACACCTTC

J: TRBJ2-5
D: .
V: TRBV5-1
size: .
CDR3: CASSLAARVETQYF
DNA: TGCGCCAGCAGCTTGGCCGCTAGGGTCGAGACCCAGTACTTC

J: TRBJ1-5
D: .
V: TRBV7-9
size: few
CDR3: CASSPGRAGPQHF
DNA: TGTGCCAGCAGCCCAGGACGGGCCGGGCCCCAGCATTTT

J: TRBJ2-7
D: TRBD1
V: TRBV5-1
size: .
CDR3: CASRQITGGYEQYF
DNA: TGCGCCAGCAGACAGATCACAGGGGGCTACGAGCAGTACTTC

J: TRBJ1-3
D: TRBD1
V: TRBV6-1
size: .
CDR3: CASSRRRTGLSGNTIYF
DNA: TGTGCCAGCAGTCGCCGGAGGACAGGCCTCTCTGGAAACACCATATATTTT

J: TRBJ1-1
D: TRBD1
V: TRBV7-8
size: .
CDR3: CASSLGTGAMNTEAFF
DNA: TGTGCCAGCAGCTTAGGGACAGGGGCCATGAACACTGAAGCTTTCTTT

J: TRBJ1-3
D: TRBD1
V: TRBV29-1
size: .
CDR3: CSARGQDGNTIYF
DNA: TGCAGCGCCAGGGGGCAGGATGGAAACACCATATATTTT

J: TRBJ2-7
D: .
V: TRBV27
size: .
CDR3: CASTLPGREQYF
DNA: TGTGCCAGCACCCTTCCGGGGCGGGAGCAGTACTTC

J: TRBJ2-2
D: TRBD2
V: TRBV29-1
size: few
CDR3: CSVTSGGTGELFF
DNA: TGCAGCGTCACTAGCGGAGGCACCGGGGAGCTGTTTTTT

J: TRBJ2-7
D: .
V: TRBV2
size: .
CDR3: CASSAPNSYEQYF
DNA: TGTGCCAGCAGCGCCCCGAACTCCTACGAGCAGTACTTC

J: TRBJ2-7
D: TRBD2
V: TRBV12-5
size: .
CDR3: CASGLVLGREVTYEQYF
DNA: TGTGCTAGTGGTTTGGTCCTCGGACGGGAGGTAACGTACGAGCAGTACTTC

J: TRBJ2-1
D: .
V: TRBV28
size: few
CDR3: CASRLASEQFF
DNA: TGTGCCAGCAGGCTTGCGAGTGAGCAGTTCTTC

J: TRBJ2-7
D: TRBD2
V: TRBV27
size: once
CDR3: CASRNSGRSVEQYF
DNA: TGTGCCAGCAGGAATAGCGGGAGGTCGGTTGAGCAGTACTTC

J: TRBJ2-7
D: .
V: TRBV28
size: few
CDR3: CASKTSGAEQYF
DNA: TGTGCCAGCAAAACCTCAGGAGCCGAGCAGTACTTC

J: TRBJ1-1
D: .
V: TRBV11-1
size: .
CDR3: CASSRAGGVNTEAFF
DNA: TGTGCCAGCAGCCGGGCGGGTGGGGTGAACACTGAAGCTTTCTTT

J: TRBJ2-7
D: .
V: TRBV20-1
size: few
CDR3: CSAMEGISYEQYF
DNA: TGCAGTGCTATGGAGGGAATAAGTTACGAGCAGTACTTC

J: TRBJ2-7
D: .
V: TRBV27
size: .
CDR3: CASQGRSSYEQYF
DNA: TGTGCCAGCCAGGGAAGGAGCTCCTACGAGCAGTACTTC

J: TRBJ1-5
D: .
V: TRBV20-1
size: .
CDR3: CSAQPGAGYNQPQHF
DNA: TGCAGTGCCCAACCCGGGGCCGGCTACAATCAGCCCCAGCATTTT

J: TRBJ2-1
D: TRBD2
V: TRBV2
size: once
CDR3: CASSPGLPSNEQFF
DNA: TGTGCCAGCAGCCCGGGACTACCAAGCAATGAGCAGTTCTTC

J: TRBJ2-5
D: .
V: TRBV3-1
size: few
CDR3: CASSQQGGEETQYF
DNA: TGTGCCAGCAGCCAACAAGGGGGGGAAGAGACCCAGTACTTC

J: TRBJ2-7
D: TRBD2
V: TRBV10-3
size: once
CDR3: CAIRQREAQGEQYF
DNA: TGTGCCATCAGACAGCGGGAGGCCCAGGGCGAGCAGTACTTC

J: TRBJ2-3
D: .
V: TRBV25-1
size: .
CDR3: CASSEFGRELTDTQYF
DNA: TGTGCCAGCAGTGAATTTGGCAGGGAGTTGACAGATACGCAGTATTTT

J: TRBJ2-1
D: TRBD2
V: TRBV9
size: few
CDR3: CASSPPGGRAYNEQFF
DNA: TGTGCCAGCAGTCCCCCGGGGGGAAGGGCTTACAATGAGCAGTTCTTC

J: TRBJ2-7
D: .
V: TRBV4-1
size: once
CDR3: CVSSVTHRVREQYF
DNA: TGCGTCAGCAGCGTTACACACAGGGTGCGCGAGCAGTACTTC

J: TRBJ2-1
D: .
V: TRBV3-1
size: few
CDR3: CASSQDPTNYNEQFF
DNA: TGTGCCAGCAGCCAAGATCCTACTAACTACAATGAGCAGTTCTTC

J: TRBJ1-6
D: .
V: TRBV20-1
size: .
CDR3: CSARGGEGDSPLHF
DNA: TGCAGTGCTAGGGGGGGAGAAGGGGATTCACCCCTCCACTTT

J: TRBJ2-5
D: .
V: TRBV7-8
size: once
CDR3: CACSLGVSRFQETQYF
DNA: TGTGCCTGCAGCTTAGGAGTATCGCGGTTCCAAGAGACCCAGTACTTC

J: TRBJ1-2
D: .
V: TRBV27
size: .
CDR3: CASSLRGRANYGYTF
DNA: TGTGCCAGCAGTTTACGGGGTAGGGCTAACTATGGCTACACCTTC

J: TRBJ2-5
D: .
V: TRBV5-4
size: once
CDR3: CASSATRAGETQYF
DNA: TGTGCCAGCAGCGCGACAAGGGCGGGGGAGACCCAGTACTTC

J: TRBJ2-5
D: .
V: TRBV29-1
size: .
CDR3: CSGTLGPVGEQYF
DNA: TGCAGCGGGACCCTGGGTCCGGTGGGTGAGCAGTACTTC

J: TRBJ1-6
D: TRBD1
V: TRBV4-2
size: many
CDR3: CASSQAPGQGDNSPLHF
DNA: TGTGCCAGCAGCCAGGCCCCGGGACAGGGTGATAATTCACCCCTCCACTTT

J: TRBJ2-5
D: .
V: TRBV9
size: few
CDR3: CASTQGGGRGETQYF
DNA: TGTGCCAGCACCCAAGGAGGGGGTCGAGGGGAGACCCAGTACTTC

J: TRBJ1-5
D: .
V: TRBV4-1
size: .
CDR3: CASSQDPGVWSNQPQHF
DNA: TGCGCCAGCAGCCAAGATCCGGGGGTATGGAGCAATCAGCCCCAGCATTTT